This T cell receptor beta chain was retrieved from a study of Tregs in tolerant kidney transplant recipients. Study-wide results and limits: No direct test of biological reproducibility was done here.

Generated by immunoSEQ multiplex PCR, the TCRdb table keeps only in-frame clones and is missing some. The table shows roughly 68,000 clones, with 80% to 85% occurring only once. To note about this clone: Its target is not known.

The CDR3 consists of 15 residues. V was trimmed by 2 bases and J by 1 base, leaving 11 bases between them. Looked up from germline, CDR1 is SGHTS and CDR2 is YDEGEE. The chain couples TRBV5-8 to TRBJ2-3; tentative D call: TRBD1 (5 bases). Sequenced input: CD4+ T cells from blood. This sequence originates from a human donor in good health. For the CDR3, the DNA is TGTGCCAGCAGCTTTTCCAGGGAAGGCACAGATACGCAGTATTTT. Translation: CASSFSREGTDTQYF.